This T cell receptor beta chain was sequenced for a study of T cell changes during pregnancy in multiple sclerosis. TCRdb's table, derived via immunoSEQ multiplex PCR, lists solely in-frame clones and lacks some. The table includes tens of thousands of clones, 88% detected once. The CDR3 contains 14 residues. The clonotype originates from a female donor in good health, enrolled as a control in a pregnancy study. This sample comprised peripheral blood, obtained in the first trimester of pregnancy. This rearrangement joins TRBV12-1 to TRBJ1-5; the table's D call TRBD1 went unverified against the DNA. TRBV12-1 is recorded as a pseudogene. Here the CDR3 reads CASSYRDRAQPQHF. For the CDR3, the DNA is TGTGCCAGCAGCTATCGGGACAGGGCTCAGCCCCAGCATTTT.